The entry below describes one TCR beta chain. Its target is not known. The study reverse transcribed the entire isolated RNA, so it sequenced expressed TCRB transcripts. The protocol was immunoSEQ multiplex PCR, while the TCRdb copy is restricted to in-frame clones and leaves out a portion. This sample has 300,000 to 350,000 clones, with around 8.5% found just once. The source of the sample is a study of beta chain features in type 1 diabetes. Findings of the study overall: Moderate but significant shortening of TCRB CDR3s was recorded in all four CD4+ subsets from Type 1 diabetes patients.

The sequence was collected from a man aged 30 to 45 with type 1 diabetes. Sequenced material: central memory CD4+ T cells from blood.

The CDR3 sequence: CASSSPQGAVDEQYF. As DNA, the CDR3 is TGTGCCAGCAGTTCCCCGCAGGGAGCAGTTGACGAGCAGTACTTC. The chain carries TRBV28 and TRBJ2-7; possibly TRBD1 or TRBD2 for D (5 bases each). The CDR3 is made up of 15 amino acids. Germline assignment: CDR1 MDHEN and CDR2 SYDVKM. V was trimmed by 4 bases and J by 5 bases, leaving 18 bases between them.